A single sample is the source of the 19 T cell receptor beta chains below, sequenced in a study of blood T cell repertoires in COVID-19 (dated by TCRdb to 2020 to 2022). The library was obtained by the immunoSEQ multiplex PCR assay. Entries here come from immuneACCESS through TCRdb and include only in-frame sequences with V and J called. Some clones fail to appear in such tables; in the studies checked, an unresolved V gene covers under half of the shortfall, and the cause of the remainder is unknown. This sample gives approximately 170,000 clones in total; around 85% of them show up just once. The ten largest clones take up approximately 6.9% of the sample. Input material: peripheral blood. Receptors were obtained from a man older than 75 with COVID-19, enrolled during active disease.

This clone appeared a few times. The J gene is TRBJ2-2, the V gene TRBV6-4; D is ambiguous. Germline V gene lookup returns CDR1 MRHNA and CDR2 SNTAGT. With 4 bases removed from V and 5 bases from J, the gap between germline ends came to 8 bases. The CDR3 length is 13 residues. The CDR3 DNA sequence: TGTGCCAGCAGTGTGTCTAGGACCGGGGAGCTGTTTTTT. This gives the protein CASSVSRTGELFF.

The V call is TRBV6-5, the J call TRBJ1-6, with a weak D call TRBD1 (5 bases). Germline lookup yields CDR1 MNHEY and CDR2 SVGAGI. The CDR3 length is 14 residues. The V end was cut by 4 bases, the J end by 8 bases, with 12 bases between. The CDR3 loop is CASSWDWSDSPLHF. In nucleotides, the CDR3 is TGTGCCAGCAGTTGGGACTGGAGTGATTCACCCCTCCACTTT.

Written as DNA, the CDR3 is TGTGCCAGCAGCCCCCGACAGGGTGGGAGCTACACCTTC. Encoded protein: CASSPRQGGSYTF. The chain links TRBV27 to TRBJ1-2; 7 bases line up with TRBD1. J gave up 9 bases and V 6 bases, and 10 bases lay outside the gene matches. CDR1 is MNHEY, CDR2 SMNVEV, per germline (reference sequence). CDR3 size: 13 residues.

The J gene is TRBJ1-4, the V gene TRBV7-9, with TRBD1 matching 10 bases. V shed 5 bases and J 6 bases; nucleotides not matched to a gene: 6. This CDR3 is built from 15 residues. CDR1 SEHNR and CDR2 FQNEAQ come from the germline V gene (reference sequence). CDR3 residues: CASSTRTGGDEKLFF. In nucleotides, the CDR3 is TGTGCCAGCAGCACGAGGACAGGGGGGGATGAAAAACTGTTTTTT. Variable domain in full (rest from reference TRBV7-9 and TRBJ1-4): DTGVSQNPRHKITKRGQNVTFRCDPISEHNRLYWYRQTLGQGPEFLTYFQNEAQLEKSRLLSDRFSAERPKGSFSTLEIQRTEQGDSAMYLCASSTRTGGDEKLFFGSGTQLSVL.

This clone was detected once. V gene TRBV19 combines with J gene TRBJ1-3, with 7 bases lining up with TRBD1. J gave up 0 bases and V 5 bases, and 4 bases lay outside the gene matches. The germline V gene encodes CDR1 LNHDA and CDR2 SQIVND (reference sequence). The CDR3 has 15 residues. CDR3 sequence reads: CASSLDRFSGNTIYF. CDR3 DNA sequence: TGTGCCAGTAGTCTGGACAGGTTCTCTGGAAACACCATATATTTT.

The chain has TRBV18 and TRBJ2-7; TRBD1 matches at 9 bases. Losses at the gene ends were 4 bases for V and 3 bases for J; bases not matched to a gene: 4. This CDR3 spans 14 amino acids. The germline V gene has CDR1 KGHSH and CDR2 LQKENI. The CDR3 loop reads CASSQRQGDYEQYF. CDR3 bases: TGTGCCAGCTCACAACGACAGGGGGACTACGAGCAGTACTTC.

The chain employs TRBV6-5 and TRBJ2-7; D not resolved. Deletions cut 6 bases from V and 2 bases from J, with 14 bases between. Germline CDR1 is MNHEY and CDR2 is SVGAGI. The CDR3 contains 14 residues. CDR3 amino acids: CASSQDTPPYEQYF. DNA for the CDR3: TGTGCCAGCAGCCAAGACACTCCCCCCTACGAGCAGTACTTC.

The chain has TRBV15 and TRBJ1-1; D is unresolved. Germline loops: CDR1 LNHNV, CDR2 YYDKDF (reference sequence). The CDR3 loop spans 14 amino acids. V was shortened by 2 bases and J by 3 bases, with 10 bases between the two germline ends. The CDR3 is CATSRLLGDTEAFF. DNA of the CDR3: TGTGCCACCAGCAGACTACTCGGGGACACTGAAGCTTTCTTT.

J is TRBJ1-5 and V is TRBV27; D is possibly TRBD1 (5 bases). Germline V CDR1 and CDR2: MNHEY, SMNVEV (reference sequence). The length of the CDR3 is 12 residues. Trimming took off 8 bases at V and 6 bases at J, with 11 bases between the two ends. This CDR3 is CASGGGGQPQHF. The CDR3 coding sequence is TGTGCCAGCGGCGGCGGGGGTCAGCCCCAGCATTTT.

This chain joins TRBV5-6 and TRBJ1-1; D call uncertain. The CDR3 length is 16 residues. Germline V lookup: CDR1 SGHDT, CDR2 YYEEEE. V was trimmed by 0 bases and J by 0 bases, leaving 12 bases between them. This CDR3 is CASSLGPDYMNTEAFF. CDR3 DNA: TGTGCCAGCAGCTTGGGGCCCGATTACATGAACACTGAAGCTTTCTTT.

The chain carries TRBV9 and TRBJ2-7; weak D call: TRBD2 (6 bases). CDR3 length: 15 residues. Trimming shortened V by 0 bases and J by 3 bases, and 13 bases separated the two germline ends. Germline CDR1 and CDR2: SGDLS and YYNGEE. CDR3 residues: CASSVATEGLYEQYF. In nucleotides, the CDR3 is TGTGCCAGCAGCGTAGCTACGGAGGGACTCTACGAGCAGTACTTC.

The J gene is TRBJ2-5, the V gene TRBV5-1, with no clear D. This CDR3 contains 14 residues. The V gene's germline CDR1 is SGHRS and CDR2 YFSETQ. The V end lost 3 bases, the J end lost 1 base, and 10 bases lay between the germline ends. The CDR3 nucleotides read TGCGCCAGCAGCTCCCGGGTGGGCCAAGAGACCCAGTACTTC. The encoded protein is CASSSRVGQETQYF.

The chain recombines TRBV2 with TRBJ1-2; TRBD1 aligns across 7 bases. The CDR3 has 13 residues. The V segment lost 0 bases and the J segment 7 bases; nucleotides outside the gene matches: 2. Germline CDR1 is SNHLY and CDR2 is FYNNEI. The CDR3 coding sequence is TGTGCCAGCAGTGAAGCGAGGGGGCTTGGCTACACCTTC. This gives the protein CASSEARGLGYTF.

V and J are TRBV4-1 and TRBJ1-2; the match to TRBD1 covers 9 bases. V gave up 4 bases and J gave up 5 bases; unmatched junction bases: 8. The CDR3 is made up of 15 amino acids. Germline V lookup: CDR1 MGHRA, CDR2 YSYEKL. CDR3 sequence reads: CASSPRDREVYGYTF. Here the CDR3 DNA reads TGCGCCAGCAGCCCGCGGGACAGGGAAGTTTATGGCTACACCTTC.

The rearrangement joins TRBV19 to TRBJ1-5, with no clear D. The ends were cut back, 6 bases at V and 6 bases at J, with 12 bases in the middle. Germline loops: CDR1 LNHDA, CDR2 SQIVND (reference sequence). The CDR3 has 13 amino acids. The CDR3 DNA reads as TGTGCCAGTAGACCCCGGCGGGGTCAGCCCCAGCATTTT. Translated, it gives CASRPRRGQPQHF.

In its sample, this clone was seen once. The V call is TRBV6-5, the J call TRBJ2-5; 10 bases line up with TRBD2. V was pared by 5 bases and J by 5 bases, with 8 bases of the junction left unmatched. Germline V gene lookup returns CDR1 MNHEY and CDR2 SVGAGI. This CDR3 has 15 amino acids. DNA of the CDR3: TGTGCCAGCAGTCCCTACAGCGGGGGGGCCGAGACCCAGTACTTC. Translation: CASSPYSGGAETQYF.

The CDR3 DNA sequence: TGTGCCAGCAGTGCACAGATGAACACTGAAGCTTTCTTT. It codes for CASSAQMNTEAFF. V gene TRBV2 combines with J gene TRBJ1-1; unclear D gene. This CDR3 is built from 13 residues. The germline V and J ends were trimmed by 4 bases and 0 bases, with 6 bases remaining between them. Germline V gene lookup returns CDR1 SNHLY and CDR2 FYNNEI.

This chain joins TRBV3-1 (or the pseudogene TRBV3-2) and TRBJ1-4, with a possible D match to TRBD1 (6 bases). Trimming cost V 1 base and J 0 bases, with 12 bases left between them. The CDR3 has 17 residues. Germline CDR1 reads LGHDT; CDR2 reads YNNKEL (reference sequence). CDR3 in amino acids: CASSQGTGFATNEKLFF. DNA for the CDR3: TGTGCCAGCAGCCAAGGAACAGGGTTTGCAACTAATGAAAAACTGTTTTTT.

V gene TRBV4-2 combines with J gene TRBJ1-1; 10 nucleotides align to TRBD1. Germline lookup yields CDR1 LGHNA and CDR2 YNFKEQ. After removal of 7 bases from V and 6 bases from J, the junction contained 14 bases not matched to a gene. The CDR3 is made up of 16 amino acids. DNA of the CDR3: TGTGCCAGCACCCCCGATTATGGACAGGGGGAGTCTGAAGCTTTCTTT. This encodes CASTPDYGQGESEAFF.